This T cell receptor beta chain was identified in a study of OX40 agonist ivuxolimab in advanced cancers. Background on the study: Across the patients, intravenous ivuxolimab was delivered every 2 weeks at 0.01 to 10 mg/kg. Antecedent anti-PD-1, anti-PD-L1 or anti-CTLA-4 therapy was permissible, with roughly 36% having received some.

TCRdb's copy holds only in-frame clones and misses some; the assay was immunoSEQ multiplex PCR. The sample shows 50,000 or so clones, 70% to 90% of them seen only once. A few counts support this clone. Specimen: CD4+ or CD8+ T cells sorted from blood, collected in a trial of the OX40 agonist ivuxolimab. The sequence derives from an adult with an advanced solid tumor such as melanoma, head and neck, liver or kidney cancer.

The CDR3 here is CASSQRLQGNTIYF. CDR3 bases: TGTGCCAGCAGCCAAAGGCTACAGGGAAACACCATATATTTT. The gene calls are TRBV14 and TRBJ1-3, with D unclear. With 2 bases removed from V and 4 bases from J, the gap between germline ends came to 9 bases. Germline-derived CDR1 and CDR2 are SGHDN and FVKESK. The CDR3 totals 14 residues.